The 21 T cell receptor beta chains below were found in one sample sequenced in a study of blood T cell repertoires in COVID-19. Here immunoSEQ multiplex PCR was the method, and the copy in TCRdb shows in-frame clones only, minus some. The sample consists of about 52,000 clones, over 80% of them appearing once. The sequenced sample consisted of peripheral blood. These receptors came from a man aged 65 to 85 with active COVID-19.

The rearrangement links TRBV19 to TRBJ1-4, with D hard to call. Trimming left V 3 bases short and J 8 bases short, with 16 bases between. This CDR3 is built from 15 residues. Germline lookup yields CDR1 LNHDA and CDR2 SQIVND (reference sequence). CDR3: CASSIRPRSGEKLFF. The CDR3 coding sequence is TGTGCCAGTAGTATCAGACCCCGGTCGGGGGAAAAACTGTTTTTT.

The chain combines TRBV30 with TRBJ1-5; unclear D gene. The CDR3 has 13 residues. Germline CDR1 reads GTSNPN; CDR2 reads SVGIG (reference sequence). The ends were cut back, 1 base at V and 2 bases at J, with 6 bases in the middle. CDR3 amino acids: CAWSARGNQPQHF. DNA of the CDR3: TGTGCCTGGAGTGCGAGGGGCAATCAGCCCCAGCATTTT. The full variable domain, completed using reference TRBV30 and TRBJ1-5, is SQTIHQWPATLVQPVGSPLSLECTVEGTSNPNLYWYRQAAGRGLQLLFYSVGIGQISSEVPQNLSASRPQDRQFILSSKKLLLSDSGFYLCAWSARGNQPQHFGDGTRLSIL.

The chain employs TRBV6-5 and TRBJ2-1; D unresolved. V was shortened by 2 bases and J by 2 bases, with 7 bases between the two germline ends. The CDR3 covers 14 residues. The germline gives CDR1 MNHEY, CDR2 SVGAGI. This chain's CDR3 is CASSYLDTYNEQFF. The DNA for the CDR3 is TGTGCCAGCAGTTACCTAGATACCTACAATGAGCAGTTCTTC.

The chain employs TRBV6-2 or TRBV6-3 and TRBJ1-6; the D gene is possibly TRBD1 (6 bases). This CDR3 is 14 amino acids long. The germline CDR1 and CDR2 sequences are MNHEY and SVGEGT. V shed 3 bases and J shed 6 bases, with 9 bases lying between them. The CDR3 DNA is TGTGCCAGCAGTTATGACAGGACTAATTCACCCCTCCACTTT. Amino acids: CASSYDRTNSPLHF.

The chain joins TRBV5-1 to TRBJ2-3; 10 bases are a match to TRBD1. Germline V CDR1 and CDR2: SGHRS, YFSETQ. The CDR3 totals 14 residues. J was trimmed by 4 bases and V by 5 bases; bases with no gene match: 4. The CDR3: CASRRQGAADTQYF. The CDR3 DNA reads TGCGCCAGCAGGCGACAGGGGGCGGCAGATACGCAGTATTTT.

This clone was counted a single time. J is TRBJ2-7 and V is TRBV18; TRBD1 is a possible D gene (6 bases). With 6 bases removed from V and 3 bases from J, the gap between germline ends came to 18 bases. Germline V gene data show CDR1 as KGHSH and CDR2 as LQKENI. The CDR3 has 15 amino acids. CDR3 DNA sequence: TGTGCCAGCTCCACCACAGGGCCACCCTTCTACGAGCAGTACTTC. It yields the protein CASSTTGPPFYEQYF.

This clone was found once. This chain connects TRBV7-8 to TRBJ2-5; maybe TRBD1 (5 bases). CDR1 and CDR2 from the germline V gene are SGHVS and FQNEAQ. Between the trimmed V and J ends, which lost 5 bases and 4 bases, there was a span of 14 bases. The CDR3 length is 14 residues. CDR3 sequence reads: CASSTLWQGETQYF. CDR3 sequence (DNA): TGTGCCAGCAGCACGCTCTGGCAGGGAGAGACCCAGTACTTC.

The V gene is TRBV27, the J gene TRBJ1-1; D not certain. The CDR3 spans 13 residues. V was shortened by 9 bases and J by 0 bases, with 11 bases between the two germline ends. In germline, CDR1 is MNHEY, CDR2 SMNVEV (reference sequence). The CDR3 spells CASQDLMNTEAFF. CDR3 coding DNA: TGTGCCAGTCAGGATCTCATGAACACTGAAGCTTTCTTT.

The CDR3 DNA reads TGCAGTGCTAGTCAGGCTGGGCTGTACAATCAGCCCCAGCATTTT. This gives the protein CSASQAGLYNQPQHF. The V call is TRBV20-1, the J call TRBJ1-5; D is ambiguous. Trimming left V 3 bases short and J 3 bases short, with 15 bases between. The CDR3 runs 15 residues. Germline V gives CDR1 DFQATT, CDR2 SNEGSKA (reference sequence).

The chain is built from TRBV9 and TRBJ2-7; maybe TRBD2 (8 bases). This CDR3 comprises 16 residues. V lost 0 bases and J 6 bases, leaving 19 bases between the germline ends. Per the germline V gene, CDR1 is SGDLS and CDR2 is YYNGEE. DNA for the CDR3: TGTGCCAGCAGCGTAGCGGGTGGGGACAGCGGGAGCGAGCAGTACTTC. Translating gives CASSVAGGDSGSEQYF.

This chain uses TRBV18 with TRBJ1-1; D may be TRBD1 (5 bases). Trimming left V 3 bases short and J 11 bases short, with 10 bases between. Germline CDR1 is KGHSH and CDR2 is LQKENI. The CDR3 is 11 residues long. In DNA, the CDR3 is TGTGCCAGCTCACCGGGGGGGGTGGCTTTCTTT. It encodes CASSPGGVAFF.

There are a few counts of this clone. This rearrangement joins TRBV4-1 to TRBJ1-2, with D hard to call. Germline CDR1 reads MGHRA; CDR2 reads YSYEKL. V lost 0 bases, J lost 8 bases, and 13 bases lay in between. The length of the CDR3 is 14 residues. CDR3 bases: TGCGCCAGCAGCCAAGATTTTATTGAGTTCGGCTACACCTTC. Translated: CASSQDFIEFGYTF.

The gene calls are TRBV4-3 and TRBJ1-4; 7 nucleotides align to TRBD1. Germline values: CDR1 LGHNA, CDR2 YSLEER. The V segment lost 0 bases and the J segment 13 bases; nucleotides outside the gene matches: 8. This CDR3 is 14 amino acids long. The DNA of the CDR3 is TGCGCCAGCAGCCAAGATTTCCCCAGGGACAGACTGTTTTTT. Its protein product is CASSQDFPRDRLFF.

This chain joins TRBV28 and TRBJ2-3; TRBD2 matches 13 bases. J was trimmed by 0 bases and V by 4 bases; bases with no gene match: 10. The CDR3 covers 19 residues. Germline V gives CDR1 MDHEN, CDR2 SYDVKM. The CDR3 loop reads CASSSPAPTSGGSTDTQYF. The DNA for the CDR3 is TGTGCCAGCAGTTCCCCCGCTCCGACTAGCGGGGGGAGCACAGATACGCAGTATTTT.

CDR3 sequence: CASSAEGGLSNTEAFF. In DNA, the CDR3 is TGTGCCAGCAGTGCGGAAGGGGGCTTATCGAACACTGAAGCTTTCTTT. The V gene is TRBV6-1, the J gene TRBJ1-1; 7 bases are shared with TRBD1. CDR3 size: 16 residues. Germline trimming cut 4 bases from V and 1 base from J; bases unmatched to any gene: 9. Germline V gene lookup returns CDR1 MNHNS and CDR2 SASEGT.

This sequence joins TRBV6-5 and TRBJ2-7, with 9 bases lining up with TRBD1. Trimming removed 7 bases from V and 3 bases from J; junction bases left unmatched: 4. CDR1 and CDR2 from the germline V gene are MNHEY and SVGAGI. The CDR3 is made up of 13 amino acids. The CDR3 DNA reads as TGTGCCAGCAAACAGGGGGCGTTCTACGAGCAGTACTTC. It yields the protein CASKQGAFYEQYF.

The genes are TRBV19 and TRBJ2-6, with 7 bases identical to TRBD1. V lost 5 bases to trimming and J lost 0 bases; unmatched junction nucleotides: 10. The germline CDR1 and CDR2 sequences are LNHDA and SQIVND (reference sequence). The CDR3 totals 18 residues. The CDR3 loop is CASSATGDSASGANVLTF. CDR3 DNA sequence: TGTGCCAGTAGTGCCACAGGGGATTCTGCCTCTGGGGCCAACGTCCTGACTTTC.

This clone was counted between two and nine times. V gene TRBV5-5 combines with J gene TRBJ1-5, with D unclear. Germline loops: CDR1 SGHKS, CDR2 YYEKEE (reference sequence). The CDR3 loop spans 15 amino acids. Trimming stripped 0 bases from V and 1 base from J, with 8 bases between. The CDR3 DNA reads TGTGCCAGCAGCTTGGCCGTGAGCAGCAATCAGCCCCAGCATTTT. Amino acid sequence: CASSLAVSSNQPQHF.

This clone has a single count. J is TRBJ2-1 and V is TRBV19; 7 bases fit TRBD1. This CDR3 spans 15 amino acids. Germline CDR1 is LNHDA and CDR2 is SQIVND (reference sequence). The V gene end was trimmed by 3 bases and the J gene end by 6 bases; junction bases not matched to a gene: 8. Here the CDR3 DNA reads TGTGCCAGTAGTATCGTCGGACAGGCTATCAATGAGCAGTTCTTC. Protein product: CASSIVGQAINEQFF. The whole variable domain, remainder taken from reference TRBV19 and TRBJ2-1, is DGGITQSPKYLFRKEGQNVTLSCEQNLNHDAMYWYRQDPGQGLRLIYYSQIVNDFQKGDIAEGYSVSREKKESFPLTVTSAQKNPTAFYLCASSIVGQAINEQFFGPGTRLTVL.

This clone has a handful of counts. This chain joins TRBV5-8 and TRBJ1-5; D is uncertain. The germline CDR1 and CDR2 sequences are SGHTS and YDEGEE. The CDR3 extends over 15 amino acids. The V gene lost 1 base and the J gene lost 0 bases, with 8 bases spanning the gap. CDR3 sequence: CASSLMAASNQPQHF. Here the CDR3 DNA reads TGTGCCAGCAGCTTGATGGCGGCTAGCAATCAGCCCCAGCATTTT. Variable domain in full (rest from reference TRBV5-8 and TRBJ1-5): EAGVTQSPTHLIKTRGQQATLRCSPISGHTSVYWYQQALGLGLQFLLWYDEGEERNRGNFPPRFSGRQFPNYSSELNVNALELEDSALYLCASSLMAASNQPQHFGDGTRLSIL.

The chain carries TRBV6-5 and TRBJ1-2, with D unclear. V shed 7 bases and J shed 4 bases, with 13 bases lying between them. This CDR3 has 13 amino acids. CDR1 is MNHEY, CDR2 SVGAGI, per germline. CDR3 DNA sequence: TGTGCCAGCAACCCTTCCGAGGGCTATGGCTACACCTTC. It specifies CASNPSEGYGYTF.